The 4 T cell receptor beta chains given below trace back to one sample, sequenced in a study of blood T cell repertoires in COVID-19. Produced via immunoSEQ multiplex PCR; TCRdb's table is partial and in-frame only. The sample lists a few hundred thousand clones, 88% occurring once. The sequencing input was PBMCs or T cells enriched from blood (not recorded which). These receptors originate from a woman between 55 and 75 years old in a cohort exposed to, infected with or recovered from COVID-19 (not recorded which).

This clone was detected only a few times. The chain carries TRBV3-1 (or the pseudogene TRBV3-2) and TRBJ1-5, with 9 bases lining up with TRBD1. This CDR3 has 14 amino acids. CDR1 LGHDT and CDR2 YNNKEL come from the germline V gene (reference sequence). The junction had 4 bases not matched to a gene; V was cut back by 3 bases and J by 7 bases. The CDR3 protein is CASSHGTGTQPQHF. The CDR3 DNA reads TGTGCCAGCAGCCACGGGACAGGGACCCAGCCCCAGCATTTT.

This chain links TRBV5-1 with TRBJ2-1; 8 bases match TRBD2. The germline V gene encodes CDR1 SGHRS and CDR2 YFSETQ. J was trimmed by 6 bases and V by 0 bases; bases with no gene match: 11. The CDR3 is made up of 17 amino acids. In DNA, the CDR3 is TGCGCCAGCAGCTTGGGCCTAGGACTAGCCCAAACCAATGAGCAGTTCTTC. This codes for CASSLGLGLAQTNEQFF.

This rearrangement joins TRBV5-5 to TRBJ2-7, with TRBD2 as a possible D gene (6 bases). With 4 bases removed from V and 3 bases from J, the gap between germline ends came to 17 bases. CDR3 length: 15 residues. CDR1 is SGHKS, CDR2 YYEKEE, per germline (reference sequence). CDR3 coding DNA: TGTGCCAGCAGCCCCCGCGCTAGCGACGTCTACGAGCAGTACTTC. It yields the protein CASSPRASDVYEQYF. Together with reference TRBV5-5 and TRBJ2-7, the CDR3 gives the full variable domain: DAGVTQSPTHLIKTRGQQVTLRCSPISGHKSVSWYQQVLGQGPQFIFQYYEKEERGRGNFPDRFSARQFPNYSSELNVNALLLGDSALYLCASSPRASDVYEQYFGPGTRLTVT.

J is TRBJ2-3 and V is TRBV11-2; 9 nucleotides align to TRBD2. J lost 4 bases, V lost 2 bases, and 13 bases had no gene match. The CDR3 runs to 18 residues. CDR1 and CDR2 from the germline V gene are SGHAT and FQNNGV. CDR3 region: CASSLSASGTFRADTQYF. CDR3 DNA: TGTGCCAGCAGCTTAAGCGCTAGCGGGACTTTCCGTGCAGATACGCAGTATTTT.